The 20 T cell receptor beta chains in this list originate from one sample, sequenced in a study of blood T cells in healthy people across ages. Primers used in a second PCR of about 6 to 12 cycles were a sample-barcoded 5' primer and a J-beta primer mix. TCRdb passed the 5' RACE reads through MiXCR, listing each CDR3 protein once. The sample includes some 1.7 million distinct CDR3 sequences, over 25% of them seen just once. The sample comprised blood. These receptors were collected from a woman aged 25 to 39 in good health.

This chain connects TRBV12-3 or TRBV12-4 to TRBJ1-4; the match to TRBD1 covers 7 bases. The J segment lost 6 bases and the V segment lost 7 bases, leaving 8 bases of the junction unmatched. CDR3 size: 14 residues. This CDR3 reads CASNRDRVDEKLFF. The CDR3 DNA reads as TGTGCCAGCAACCGCGACAGGGTCGATGAAAAACTGTTTTTT.

For this clonotype: A much larger clone is a single base away; this may be a read error. This chain connects TRBV5-1 to TRBJ2-6; 7 nucleotides match TRBD2. In germline, CDR1 is SGHRS, CDR2 YFSETQ. The CDR3 length is 17 residues. CDR3 DNA: TGCGCCAGCAGATTGGGGCTAGCGGTGACTAGGGCCAACGTCCTGACTTTC. It codes for CASRLGLAVTRANVLTF. Complete variable domain (other parts from reference TRBV5-1 and TRBJ2-6): KAGVTQTPRYLIKTRGQQVTLSCSPISGHRSVSWYQQTPGQGLQFLFEYFSETQRNKGNFPGRFSGRQFSNSRSEMNVSTLELGDSALYLCASRLGLAVTRANVLTFGAGSRLTVL.

There are a few counts of this clonotype. CDR3 sequence reads: CASSSTGSEKLFF. The CDR3 coding sequence is TGTGCCAGCAGTTCGACAGGTTCAGAAAAACTGTTTTTT. The chain uses TRBV2 and TRBJ1-4; possibly TRBD1 for D (6 bases). The V end lost 5 bases, the J end lost 8 bases, and 12 bases lay between the germline ends. Per germline, CDR1 SNHLY and CDR2 FYNNEI. This CDR3 region has 13 residues.

This clonotype was found a few times. CDR3 amino acids: CASSQGRGNSPLHF. As DNA, the CDR3 is TGTGCCAGCAGCCAAGGGCGGGGTAATTCACCCCTCCACTTT. The chain employs TRBV28 and TRBJ1-6; the D is unclear. The V gene lost 6 bases and the J gene lost 6 bases, with 12 bases spanning the gap. CDR1 and CDR2 from the germline V gene are MDHEN and SYDVKM. This CDR3 comprises 14 residues.

On this clonotype itself: One end of the junction is discordant with germline, which a read error may explain. The V and J genes are TRBV20-1 and TRBJ1-5, with TRBD1 as a possible D gene (5 bases). CDR1 and CDR2 (germline): DFQATT, SNEGSKA (reference sequence). CDR3 length: 15 amino acids. The CDR3 DNA reads TGCAGTGCTAGAGGGAGTGGGGGAAGCAATCAGCACCAGCATTTT. This gives the protein CSARGSGGSNQHQHF.

The chain is built from TRBV5-1 and TRBJ1-2, with 7 bases matching TRBD1. Germline V CDR1 and CDR2: SGHRS, YFSETQ. The ends lost 3 bases at V and 0 bases at J; junction bases unmatched: 11. The CDR3 loop spans 17 amino acids. The chain's CDR3 is CASSSRWTGTANYGYTF. In DNA, the CDR3 is TGCGCCAGCAGCTCTCGGTGGACAGGAACTGCTAACTATGGCTACACCTTC.

This clonotype appeared once. The chain carries TRBV5-4 and TRBJ1-5; no clear D gene. Trimming removed 0 bases from V and 2 bases from J, with 15 bases in between. Germline V gene lookup returns CDR1 SGHNT and CDR2 YYREEE (reference sequence). The CDR3 has 17 amino acids. The CDR3 protein is CASSLEAMTRGNQPQHF. The CDR3 nucleotides read TGTGCCAGCAGCTTGGAGGCAATGACTCGCGGCAATCAGCCCCAGCATTTT.

This clonotype has more than one count but fewer than ten. Mismatch with germline at one junction end may stem from a read error. The chain combines TRBV3-1 with TRBJ2-7; D perhaps matches TRBD1 (6 bases). The CDR3 runs 14 residues. Germline CDR1 LGHDT, CDR2 YNNKEL (reference sequence). CDR3 sequence reads: CASSQGRDIYEQYF. CDR3 nucleotides: TGTGCCAGTAGCCAAGGCCGGGACATCTACGAGCAGTACTTC.

Concerning this clonotype: The junction shows a germline mismatch at one end, possibly a read error. The gene calls are TRBV7-9 and TRBJ2-6; perhaps TRBD1 as D (5 bases). From germline, CDR1 is SEHNR and CDR2 FQNEAQ (reference sequence). The length of the CDR3 is 15 residues. The CDR3 reads CACSFTGSGANVRTF. The CDR3 nucleotides read TGTGCCTGCAGCTTTACAGGCTCTGGGGCCAACGTCCGGACTTTC.

This clonotype came up many times. This rearrangement joins TRBV4-1 to TRBJ2-1; D not resolved. This CDR3 has 15 residues. CDR1 MGHRA and CDR2 YSYEKL come from the germline V gene. V lost 6 bases and J lost 7, with 19 bases in between. The CDR3 nucleotides read TGCGCCAGCAGTCTTGCGTGGTCAGTGAGGAATGAGCAGTTCTTC. Translated: CASSLAWSVRNEQFF.

This clonotype was counted many times. The rearrangement uses TRBV7-2 and TRBJ1-2; D is unresolved. With 5 bases removed from V and 8 bases from J, the gap between germline ends came to 18 bases. Germline V gene data show CDR1 as SGHTA and CDR2 as FQGNSA. The CDR3 consists of 14 residues. CDR3: CASSQNAGSGGYTF. In nucleotides, the CDR3 is TGTGCCAGCAGCCAGAATGCGGGTTCGGGGGGCTACACCTTC.

CDR3 nucleotides: TGTGCCAGCAGTTTTTTGAAGGGGAGCGCAGTCCACAATGAGCAGTTCTTC. Translating gives CASSFLKGSAVHNEQFF. V is TRBV28 and J is TRBJ2-1, with D perhaps being TRBD1 or TRBD2 (5 bases each). CDR3 length: 17 amino acids. V lost 3 bases and J 5 bases, leaving 20 bases between the germline ends. The germline V gene encodes CDR1 MDHEN and CDR2 SYDVKM.

CDR3 protein: CASIEGAGGELFF. In nucleotides, the CDR3 is TGCGCCAGCATCGAGGGCGCGGGCGGGGAGCTGTTTTTT. The rearrangement links TRBV5-1 to TRBJ2-2; TRBD2 is a possible D gene (5 bases). This CDR3 has 13 amino acids. The V gene lost 6 bases and the J gene lost 7 bases, with 13 bases spanning the gap. From germline, CDR1 is SGHRS and CDR2 YFSETQ. The full variable domain, with the rest looked up from reference TRBV5-1 and TRBJ2-2, is KAGVTQTPRYLIKTRGQQVTLSCSPISGHRSVSWYQQTPGQGLQFLFEYFSETQRNKGNFPGRFSGRQFSNSRSEMNVSTLELGDSALYLCASIEGAGGELFFGEGSRLTVL.

This clonotype was seen a few times. The V and J genes are TRBV6-1 and TRBJ2-1; 7 nucleotides line up with TRBD2. Germline V gives CDR1 MNHNS, CDR2 SASEGT. The CDR3 has 13 amino acids. Trimming removed 6 bases from V and 4 bases from J; junction bases left unmatched: 3. The CDR3 DNA sequence: TGTGCCAGCAGCCAGCGGGAATACAATGAGCAGTTCTTC. It specifies CASSQREYNEQFF.

This clonotype was counted at least ten times. This rearrangement joins TRBV7-7 to TRBJ2-5; 7 nucleotides match TRBD1. With the DNA end fitting TRBJ2-7 better, the J assignment may be wrong. From germline, CDR1 is SSHAT and CDR2 FNYEAQ (reference sequence). This CDR3 region has 13 residues. DNA of the CDR3: TGTGCCAGCAGCTTAGGGCCAGGGGGCGAGCAGTACTTC. This encodes CASSLGPGGEQYF.

The CDR3 protein is CAISRSSGGSTDTQYF. The CDR3 DNA sequence: TGTGCCATCAGTAGATCTAGCGGGGGTAGCACAGATACGCAGTATTTT. V gene TRBV10-3 combines with J gene TRBJ2-3, with 10 bases that match TRBD2. V was clipped by 5 bases and J by 0 bases; unmatched bases: 5. The CDR3 extends over 16 amino acids. Germline loops: CDR1 ENHRY, CDR2 SYGVKD.

This clonotype has at least ten counts. This chain joins TRBV29-1 and TRBJ2-3, with D possibly called TRBD1 or TRBD2 (5 bases each). V lost 7 bases and J 2 bases, leaving 16 bases between the germline ends. The CDR3 extends over 14 amino acids. From germline, CDR1 is SQVTM and CDR2 ANQGSEA. The CDR3 spells CSGTGTAYTDTQYF. Written as DNA, the CDR3 is TGCAGCGGAACCGGGACGGCCTACACAGATACGCAGTATTTT.

This chain connects TRBV20-1 to TRBJ2-1; D ambiguous. The V end lost 1 base, the J end lost 2 bases, and 6 bases lay between the germline ends. Germline-derived CDR1 and CDR2 are DFQATT and SNEGSKA (reference sequence). This CDR3 has 13 amino acids. The CDR3 loop reads CSARGIAYNEQFF. The CDR3 nucleotides read TGCAGTGCTAGAGGTATCGCCTACAATGAGCAGTTCTTC.

Note on this clonotype: Because it lacks the conserved phenylalanine or tryptophan at the end, this CDR3 is likely a read error. This rearrangement joins TRBV27 to TRBJ1-6; unclear D gene. The CDR3 runs 14 residues. Trimming removed 1 base from V and 8 bases from J, with 9 bases in between. The germline V gene has CDR1 MNHEY and CDR2 SMNVEV (reference sequence). The DNA of the CDR3 is TGTGCCAGCAGTTTATTAGCCGCGGATTCACCCCTCCACTGT. This gives the protein CASSLLAADSPLHC.

The chain is built from TRBV29-1 and TRBJ2-3; D possibly corresponds to TRBD2 (6 bases). V lost 3 bases and J lost 4, with 20 bases in between. CDR3 size: 16 residues. The germline CDR1 and CDR2 sequences are SQVTM and ANQGSEA. The CDR3 protein is CSVDIGPRGGADTQYF. CDR3 bases: TGCAGCGTTGATATTGGACCGAGGGGAGGCGCAGATACGCAGTATTTT.